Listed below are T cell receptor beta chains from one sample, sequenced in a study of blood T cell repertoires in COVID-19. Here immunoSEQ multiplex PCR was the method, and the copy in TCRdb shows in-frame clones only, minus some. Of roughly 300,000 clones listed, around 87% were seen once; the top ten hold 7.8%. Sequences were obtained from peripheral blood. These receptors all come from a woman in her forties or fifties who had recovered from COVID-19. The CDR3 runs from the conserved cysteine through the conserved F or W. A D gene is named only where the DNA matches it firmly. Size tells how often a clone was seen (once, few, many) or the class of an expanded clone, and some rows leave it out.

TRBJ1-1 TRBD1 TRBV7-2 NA TGTGCCAGCAGCTTAGTAGGGCAGGGGGGCACTGAAGCTTTCTTT CASSLVGQGGTEAFF
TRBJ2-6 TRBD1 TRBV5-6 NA TGTGCCAGCAGCTGGGACAGGGGTTCTGGGGCCAACGTCCTGACTTTC CASSWDRGSGANVLTF
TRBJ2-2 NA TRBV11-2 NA TGTGCCAGCAGCTTAGATCACCGACAGGTCGGCGGGGAGCTGTTTTTT CASSLDHRQVGGELFF
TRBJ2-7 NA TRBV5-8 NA TGTGCCAGCAGCTTGGGACCGCCGGGCAGGGTGTCTCGGGAGCAGTACTTC CASSLGPPGRVSREQYF
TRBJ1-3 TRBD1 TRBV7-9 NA TGTGCCAGCAGCGGCCAGACAGGGGACTCTGGAAACACCATATATTTT CASSGQTGDSGNTIYF
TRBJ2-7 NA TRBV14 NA TGTGCCAGCAGCCAAGACGGGATACCGTACGGCGAGCAGTACTTC CASSQDGIPYGEQYF
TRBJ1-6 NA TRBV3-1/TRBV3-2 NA TGTGCCAGCAGCCAATCAGTTTCACAGGGTAATTCACCCCTCCACTTT CASSQSVSQGNSPLHF
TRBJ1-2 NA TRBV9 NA TGTGCCAGCAGCGCACAGGGTATCGGCTATGGCTACACCTTC CASSAQGIGYGYTF
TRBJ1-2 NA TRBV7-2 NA TGTGCCAGCAGCTTTTCGGCAAAACAGGGCTCCTATGGCTACACCTTC CASSFSAKQGSYGYTF
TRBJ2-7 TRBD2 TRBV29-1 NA TGCAGCGGGCTAGCGGGATCGTCCGGGTACGAGCAGTACTTC CSGLAGSSGYEQYF
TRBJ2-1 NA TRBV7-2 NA TGTGCCAGCAGATTAATAGGAGGACCTGAGGAGCAGTTCTTC CASRLIGGPEEQFF
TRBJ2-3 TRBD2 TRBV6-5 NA TGTGCCAGCAGGGAGACTAGCGGGCCCACAGATACGCAGTATTTT CASRETSGPTDTQYF
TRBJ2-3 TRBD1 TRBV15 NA TGTGCCACCAGGAAGGGACAGGCGCAAGATACGCAGTATTTT CATRKGQAQDTQYF
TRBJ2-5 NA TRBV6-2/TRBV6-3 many TGTGCCAGCAGTGATTTGGGACTCTTGCTGGAGACCCAGTACTTC CASSDLGLLLETQYF
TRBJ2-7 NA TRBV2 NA TGTGCCAGCAGTGAAGCGCGTTATCGGAGCTCCTACGAGCAGTACTTC CASSEARYRSSYEQYF
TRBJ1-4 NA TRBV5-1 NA TGCGCCAGCAGCCCTTCTCACCCTGGCGGTGAAAAACTGTTTTTT CASSPSHPGGEKLFF
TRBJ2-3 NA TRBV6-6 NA TGTGCCAGCACTCCCGACGGGCTAGCCGGAGATACGCAGTATTTT CASTPDGLAGDTQYF
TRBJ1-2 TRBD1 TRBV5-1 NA TGCGCCAGCACTGGGACAGGGGGCGCATATGGCTACACCTTC CASTGTGGAYGYTF
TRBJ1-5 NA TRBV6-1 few TGTGCCAGCAGTGACGATCCCGTAGGGGCCCAGCATTTT CASSDDPVGAQHF
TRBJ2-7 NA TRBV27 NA TGTGCCAGCGCTGTGATAGGGGGGGGCCTTTTCGAGCAGTACTTC CASAVIGGGLFEQYF
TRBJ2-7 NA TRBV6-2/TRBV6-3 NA TGTGCCAGCAGTTACCGAGGGACACAGTCCTACGAGCAGTACTTC CASSYRGTQSYEQYF
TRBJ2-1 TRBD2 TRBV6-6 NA TGTGCCAGCAGGGAGAGTAGCGGGGGGGCCAATGAGCAGTTCTTC CASRESSGGANEQFF
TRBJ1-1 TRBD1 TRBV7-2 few TGTGCCAGCAGCTCGGTCCATCTACTAGGGACAGGGATGAACACTGAAGCTTTCTTT CASSSVHLLGTGMNTEAFF
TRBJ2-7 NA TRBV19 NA TGTGCCAGTAGTCCGGGTCAGCTATCCTACGAGCAGTACTTC CASSPGQLSYEQYF
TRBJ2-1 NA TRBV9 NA TGTGCCAGCAGCGCGAGCGGACCCTCCTACAATGAGCAGTTCTTC CASSASGPSYNEQFF
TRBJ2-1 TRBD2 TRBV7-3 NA TGTGCCAGCAGCTTGGGACTAGCGGGAGGGGGTAATGAGCAGTTCTTC CASSLGLAGGGNEQFF
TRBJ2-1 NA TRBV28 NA TGTGCCAGCAGAGGGGAAAACTCCTACAATGAGCAGTTCTTC CASRGENSYNEQFF
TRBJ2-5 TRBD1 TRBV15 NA TGTGCCACCAGCAGAGATGGGGCAGGGGGCCAGGAGACCCAGTACTTC CATSRDGAGGQETQYF
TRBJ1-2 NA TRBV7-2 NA TGTGCCAGCAGCCCGTTAATGTGGGGCAACGACTATGGCTACACCTTC CASSPLMWGNDYGYTF
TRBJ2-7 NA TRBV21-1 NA TGTGCCAGCAGCAAAACCCGCGGCCCGGCTTACCAATCCTACGAGCAGTACTTC CASSKTRGPAYQSYEQYF